The clone carrying this T cell receptor (beta chain) appeared once. TCR beta from blood CD8+ and CD4+ T cells was sequenced. In contrast to the negatively isolated CD8+ and CD4+ T cells, TEMRA cells were FACS-enriched. Roughly 0.45 to 1 ug RNA was reverse transcribed with random hexamers. With immunoSEQ multiplex PCR, TCR beta CDR3 was amplified across 54 Vbeta and 13 Jbeta. TCRdb passed the immunoSEQ multiplex PCR reads through MiXCR, listing each CDR3 protein once. The sample consists of roughly 180,000 distinct CDR3 sequences, about 95% of them appearing once. This entry belongs to a study of CD8 T cells in Susac syndrome. The germline CDR1 and CDR2 sequences are MNHEY and SVGAGI. The CDR3 is 14 residues long. V was trimmed by 6 bases and J by 8 bases, leaving 19 bases between them.

The clonotype comes from a human donor in good health. The sequencing input was CD4+ T cells from PBMCs. The chain recombines TRBV6-5 with TRBJ1-2, with a possible D match to TRBD1 (5 bases). The CDR3 loop reads CASRVPGRVGGYTF. DNA of the CDR3: TGTGCCAGCAGGGTACCGGGACGAGTAGGAGGCTACACCTTC.